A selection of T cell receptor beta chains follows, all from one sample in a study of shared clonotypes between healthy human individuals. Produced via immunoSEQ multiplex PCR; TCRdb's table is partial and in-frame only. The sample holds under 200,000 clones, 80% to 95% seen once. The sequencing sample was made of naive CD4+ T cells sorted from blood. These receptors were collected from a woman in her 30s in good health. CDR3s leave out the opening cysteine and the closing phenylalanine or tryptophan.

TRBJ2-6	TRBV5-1	ASSPGPSSGANVLT
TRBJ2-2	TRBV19	ASSIEGRTGRRTGELF
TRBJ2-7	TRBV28	ASSLWRLAGVSSYEQY
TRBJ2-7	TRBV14	ASSQLLGGAYEQY
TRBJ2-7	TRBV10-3	ASSTYDKQY
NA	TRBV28	ASSSRRGYRSYEQY
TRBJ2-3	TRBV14	ASSGQGRTDTQY
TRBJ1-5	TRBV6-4	ASSDSTWGVHNQPQH
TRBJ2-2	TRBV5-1	ASSPGVLPSPRSNTGELF
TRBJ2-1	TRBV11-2	ASSLDRGGVSYNEQF
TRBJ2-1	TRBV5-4	ASSLGTIAGVRNEQF
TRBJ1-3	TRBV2	ASSLSSGNTIY
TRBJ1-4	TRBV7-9	ASSLVEGNEKLF
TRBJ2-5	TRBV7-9	ASSPYGTSQETQY
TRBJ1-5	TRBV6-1	ASSETTTYSNQPQH
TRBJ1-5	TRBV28	ASCCTLNQPQH
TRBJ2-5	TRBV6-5	ASKVQTNQETQY
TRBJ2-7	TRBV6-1	ASSDAAQGNSYEQY
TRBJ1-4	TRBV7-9	AMGGPEKLF
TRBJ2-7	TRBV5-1	ASSSRGTSKYEQY
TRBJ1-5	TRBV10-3	AISPEKGHQPQH
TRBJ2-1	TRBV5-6	ASSAASGLWDEQF
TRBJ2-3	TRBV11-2	ASSRTGLVLGDTQY
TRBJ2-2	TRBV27	ASSPGGYTGELF
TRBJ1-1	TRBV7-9	ASSPGGNTEAF
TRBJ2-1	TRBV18	ASSPALAASNEQF
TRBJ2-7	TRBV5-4	ASSFYGRTYEQY
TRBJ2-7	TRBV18	ASSPGLGGSYEQY
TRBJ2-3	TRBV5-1	ASSLGRTDTQY
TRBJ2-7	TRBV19	ASSGRDGYEQY
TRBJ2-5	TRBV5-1	ASSSASTPGTQY
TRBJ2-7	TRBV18	ASSPNSGWPGDYEQY
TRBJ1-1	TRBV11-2	ASRRAELNTEAF
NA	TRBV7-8	ASSFSASDYEQY
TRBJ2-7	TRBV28	ASLTGQGAYEQY
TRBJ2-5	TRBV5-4	ASKAGQGVGETQY
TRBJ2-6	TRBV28	ASGSTLAGVGANVLT
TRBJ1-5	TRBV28	ASREGRVDQPQH
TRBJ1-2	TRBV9	ASSVVAGYGYT
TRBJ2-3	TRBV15	ATRSDRVADTQY